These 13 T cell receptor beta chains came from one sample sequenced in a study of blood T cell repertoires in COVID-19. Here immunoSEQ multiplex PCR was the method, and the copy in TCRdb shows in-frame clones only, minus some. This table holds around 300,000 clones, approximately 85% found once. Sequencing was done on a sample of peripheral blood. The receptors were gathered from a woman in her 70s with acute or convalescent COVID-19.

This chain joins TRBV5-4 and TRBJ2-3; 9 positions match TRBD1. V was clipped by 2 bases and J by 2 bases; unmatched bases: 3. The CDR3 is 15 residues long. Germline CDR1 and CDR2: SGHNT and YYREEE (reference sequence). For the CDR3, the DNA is TGTGCCAGCAGCTTCGGGACAGGGCCCACAGATACGCAGTATTTT. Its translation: CASSFGTGPTDTQYF.

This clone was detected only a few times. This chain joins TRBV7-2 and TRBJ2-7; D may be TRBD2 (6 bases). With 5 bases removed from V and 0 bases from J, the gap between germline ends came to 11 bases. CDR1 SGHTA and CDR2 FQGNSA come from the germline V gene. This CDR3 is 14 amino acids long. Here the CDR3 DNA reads TGTGCCAGCAGCACGGGACTGGCCTCCTACGAGCAGTACTTC. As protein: CASSTGLASYEQYF.

The CDR3 coding sequence is TGTGCCAGTCGACAGCGGGGGGCTTACAATGAGCAGTTCTTC. Translating gives CASRQRGAYNEQFF. This chain joins TRBV28 and TRBJ2-1; 9 bases line up with TRBD2. The length of the CDR3 is 14 residues. Germline V lookup: CDR1 MDHEN, CDR2 SYDVKM. Trimming cost V 9 bases and J 4 bases; bases outside gene matches: 7.

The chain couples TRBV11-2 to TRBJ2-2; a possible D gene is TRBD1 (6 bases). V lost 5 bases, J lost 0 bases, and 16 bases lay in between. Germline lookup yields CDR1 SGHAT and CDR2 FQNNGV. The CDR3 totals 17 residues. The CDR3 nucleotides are TGTGCCAGCAGCCCCGGACAATGGGGGCCGAACACCGGGGAGCTGTTTTTT. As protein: CASSPGQWGPNTGELFF.

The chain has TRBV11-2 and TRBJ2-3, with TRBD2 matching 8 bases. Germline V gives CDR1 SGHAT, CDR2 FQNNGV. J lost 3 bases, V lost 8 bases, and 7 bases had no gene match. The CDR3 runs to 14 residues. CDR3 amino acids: CASRPGGRTDTQYF. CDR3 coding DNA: TGTGCCAGCCGGCCGGGGGGGCGGACAGATACGCAGTATTTT.

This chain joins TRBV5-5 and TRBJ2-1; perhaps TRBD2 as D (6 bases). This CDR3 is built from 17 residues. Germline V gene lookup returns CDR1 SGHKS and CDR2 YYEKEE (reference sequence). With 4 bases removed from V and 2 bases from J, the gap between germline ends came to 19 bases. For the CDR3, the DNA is TGTGCCAGCAGCCCTAAAGGGAATAGCGGAACCTACAATGAGCAGTTCTTC. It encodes CASSPKGNSGTYNEQFF.

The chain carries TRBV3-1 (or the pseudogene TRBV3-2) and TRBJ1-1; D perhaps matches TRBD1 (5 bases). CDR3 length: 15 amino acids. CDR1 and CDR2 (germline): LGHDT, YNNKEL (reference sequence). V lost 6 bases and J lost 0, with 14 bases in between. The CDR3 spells CASRTATSMNTEAFF. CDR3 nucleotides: TGTGCCAGCAGGACAGCCACCTCTATGAACACTGAAGCTTTCTTT.

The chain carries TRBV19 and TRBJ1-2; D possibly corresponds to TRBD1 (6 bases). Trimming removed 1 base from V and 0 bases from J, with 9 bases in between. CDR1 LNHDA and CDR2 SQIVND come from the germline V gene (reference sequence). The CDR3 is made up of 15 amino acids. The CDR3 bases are TGTGCCAGTAGTATAGGACAGGCTTCTAACTATGGCTACACCTTC. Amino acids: CASSIGQASNYGYTF.

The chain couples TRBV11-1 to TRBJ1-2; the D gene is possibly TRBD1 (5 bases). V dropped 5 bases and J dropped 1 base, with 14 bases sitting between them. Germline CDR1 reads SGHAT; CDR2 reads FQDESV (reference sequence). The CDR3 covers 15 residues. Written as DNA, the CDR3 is TGTGCCAGCAGCGTCTCGGACAACCTTAACTATGGCTACACCTTC. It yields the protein CASSVSDNLNYGYTF.

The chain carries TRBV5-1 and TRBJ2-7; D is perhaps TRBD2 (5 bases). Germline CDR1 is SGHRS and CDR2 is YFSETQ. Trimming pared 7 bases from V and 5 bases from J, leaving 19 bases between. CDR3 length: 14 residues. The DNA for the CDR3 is TGCGCCAGCGGTGTAGGTGGGTTCGGGAACGAGCAGTACTTC. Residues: CASGVGGFGNEQYF.

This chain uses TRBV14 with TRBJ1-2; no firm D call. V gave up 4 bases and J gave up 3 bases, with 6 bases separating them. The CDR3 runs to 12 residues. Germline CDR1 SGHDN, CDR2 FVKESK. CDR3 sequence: CASSPDYYGYTF. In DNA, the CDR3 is TGTGCCAGCAGCCCTGACTACTATGGCTACACCTTC. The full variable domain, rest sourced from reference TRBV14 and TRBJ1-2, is EAGVTQFPSHSVIEKGQTVTLRCDPISGHDNLYWYRRVMGKEIKFLLHFVKESKQDESGMPNNRFLAERTGGTYSTLKVQPAELEDSGVYFCASSPDYYGYTFGSGTRLTVV.

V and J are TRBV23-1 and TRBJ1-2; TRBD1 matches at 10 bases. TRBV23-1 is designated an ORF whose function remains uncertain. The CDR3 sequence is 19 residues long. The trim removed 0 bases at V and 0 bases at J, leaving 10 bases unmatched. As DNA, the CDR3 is TGCGCCAGCAGTCAATCGGGGACAGGGGCCCTGGAGGCTAACTATGGCTACACCTTC. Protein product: CASSQSGTGALEANYGYTF.

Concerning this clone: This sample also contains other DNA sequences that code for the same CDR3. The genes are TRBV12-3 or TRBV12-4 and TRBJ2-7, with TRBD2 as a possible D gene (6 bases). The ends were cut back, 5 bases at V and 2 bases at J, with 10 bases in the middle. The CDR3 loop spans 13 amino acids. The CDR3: CASSLRGTYEQYF. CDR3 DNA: TGTGCCAGCAGTCTGCGGGGAACCTACGAGCAGTACTTC.